Only a few counts were recorded for the clone carrying this T cell receptor (beta chain). Its cognate antigen is unknown. For the second PCR, which ran for 7 to 11 cycles, a sample-barcoded 5' primer and a J-beta primer mix were used. TCRdb re-called the 5' RACE reads with MiXCR, one entry per CDR3 protein. The sample lists around 850,000 distinct CDR3 sequences; under 40% were seen once. The CDR3 totals 16 residues. V shed 6 bases and J shed 3 bases, with 18 bases lying between them. Germline loops: CDR1 SGHTA, CDR2 FQGNSA. The data belong to a study of blood T cells in healthy people across ages. Study outcomes and limitations: Unsorted PBMCs prevented conclusive naive versus antigen-experienced comparison.

This receptor was identified in a man aged 18 to 29 in good health. Sequences were obtained from blood. The gene calls are TRBV7-2 and TRBJ2-1; a weak D match, TRBD2 (5 bases). In nucleotides, the CDR3 is TGTGCCAGCAGAACAGTACCCAGCGGACTCTACAATGAGCAGTTCTTC. The encoded protein is CASRTVPSGLYNEQFF.